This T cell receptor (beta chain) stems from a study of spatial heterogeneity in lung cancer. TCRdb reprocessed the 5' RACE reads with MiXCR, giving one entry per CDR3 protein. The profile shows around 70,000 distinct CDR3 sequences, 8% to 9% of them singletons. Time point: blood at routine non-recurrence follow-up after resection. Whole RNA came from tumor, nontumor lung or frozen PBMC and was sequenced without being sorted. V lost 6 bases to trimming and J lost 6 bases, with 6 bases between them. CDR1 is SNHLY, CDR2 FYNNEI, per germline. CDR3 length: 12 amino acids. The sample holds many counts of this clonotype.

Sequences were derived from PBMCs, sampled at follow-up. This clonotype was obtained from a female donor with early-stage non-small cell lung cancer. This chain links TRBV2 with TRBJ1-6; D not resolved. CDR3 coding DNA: TGTGCCAGCAGCGGCGTTAATTCACCCCTCCACTTT. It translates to CASSGVNSPLHF.